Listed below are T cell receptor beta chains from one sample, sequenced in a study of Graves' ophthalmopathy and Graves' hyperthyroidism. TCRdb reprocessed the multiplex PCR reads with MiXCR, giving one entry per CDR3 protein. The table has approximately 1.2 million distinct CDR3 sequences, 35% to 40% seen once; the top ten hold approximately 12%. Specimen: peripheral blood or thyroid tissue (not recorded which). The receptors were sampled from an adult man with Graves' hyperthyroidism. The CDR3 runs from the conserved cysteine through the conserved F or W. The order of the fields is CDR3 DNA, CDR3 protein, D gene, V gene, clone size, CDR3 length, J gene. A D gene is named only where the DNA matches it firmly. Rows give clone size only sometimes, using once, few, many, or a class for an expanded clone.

CDR3 DNA: TGTGCCAGCAGCTCCCACGGGACAGGGTCCCAGCCCCAGCATTTT
CDR3 protein: CASSSHGTGSQPQHF
D gene: TRBD1
V gene: TRBV7-2
clone size: NA
CDR3 length: 15
J gene: TRBJ1-5

CDR3 DNA: TGTGCCAGCAGCGTAGCTACCGGGACTAAAACGAACACCGGGGAGCTGTTTTTT
CDR3 protein: CASSVATGTKTNTGELFF
D gene: TRBD2
V gene: TRBV9
clone size: few
CDR3 length: 18
J gene: TRBJ2-2

CDR3 DNA: TGTGCCAGCAGCCTCCGACCAGCTCAGCCCCAGCATTTT
CDR3 protein: CASSLRPAQPQHF
D gene: NA
V gene: TRBV27
clone size: few
CDR3 length: 13
J gene: TRBJ1-5

CDR3 DNA: TGTGCCAGCAGCGTAAGTGGTGAAAAACTGTTTTTT
CDR3 protein: CASSVSGEKLFF
D gene: NA
V gene: TRBV9
clone size: many
CDR3 length: 12
J gene: TRBJ1-4

CDR3 DNA: TGTGCCAGCAGAAATACACTTACCCAAGAGACCCAGTACTTC
CDR3 protein: CASRNTLTQETQYF
D gene: NA
V gene: TRBV7-7
clone size: NA
CDR3 length: 14
J gene: TRBJ2-5

CDR3 DNA: TGCAGCTTACGAGCGGCAACTAATGAAAAACTGTTTTTT
CDR3 protein: CSLRAATNEKLFF
D gene: NA
V gene: TRBV29-1
clone size: NA
CDR3 length: 13
J gene: TRBJ1-4

CDR3 DNA: TGTGCCAGTAGTATAAGGGAGCGGGAGGCAGATACGCAGTATTTT
CDR3 protein: CASSIREREADTQYF
D gene: TRBD2
V gene: TRBV19
clone size: once
CDR3 length: 15
J gene: TRBJ2-3

CDR3 DNA: TGTGCCACCAGTTCCCTAAGGACAGTTCTGCAGGAAAAACTGTTTTTT
CDR3 protein: CATSSLRTVLQEKLFF
D gene: NA
V gene: TRBV24-1
clone size: NA
CDR3 length: 16
J gene: TRBJ1-4

CDR3 DNA: TGCAGCGTTGAACTGACTAGCGGGGGCCAATACGAGCAGTACTTC
CDR3 protein: CSVELTSGGQYEQYF
D gene: TRBD2
V gene: TRBV29-1
clone size: many
CDR3 length: 15
J gene: TRBJ2-7

CDR3 DNA: TGTGCCAGCACCGAGGGGGCAGGGCCGGGGACTGAAGCTTTCTTT
CDR3 protein: CASTEGAGPGTEAFF
D gene: TRBD1
V gene: TRBV10-3
clone size: NA
CDR3 length: 15
J gene: TRBJ1-1

CDR3 DNA: TGTGCCAGCAGCCAGGGCTCGAGGGCCAACGTCCTGACTTTC
CDR3 protein: CASSQGSRANVLTF
D gene: NA
V gene: TRBV7-2
clone size: many
CDR3 length: 14
J gene: TRBJ2-6

CDR3 DNA: TGTGCCAGCAGCCGCGACAGGGGGGAGCCCTATGGCTACACCTTC
CDR3 protein: CASSRDRGEPYGYTF
D gene: TRBD1
V gene: TRBV28
clone size: NA
CDR3 length: 15
J gene: TRBJ1-2

CDR3 DNA: TGCAGTGCCACGGAGGGCGGGATGAACACAGATACGCAGTATTTT
CDR3 protein: CSATEGGMNTDTQYF
D gene: NA
V gene: TRBV20-1
clone size: NA
CDR3 length: 15
J gene: TRBJ2-3

CDR3 DNA: TGCAGTGGGTCAGTTCTCGCCTACGAGCAGTACTTC
CDR3 protein: CSGSVLAYEQYF
D gene: NA
V gene: TRBV20-1
clone size: many
CDR3 length: 12
J gene: TRBJ2-7

CDR3 DNA: TGTGCCAGCAGTGACGACAGGGTCGGGGAGACCCAGTACTTC
CDR3 protein: CASSDDRVGETQYF
D gene: TRBD1
V gene: TRBV6-5
clone size: NA
CDR3 length: 14
J gene: TRBJ2-5

CDR3 DNA: TGTGCCAGCAGTTCCCCCCAGGCGGTTTACGAGCAGTACTTC
CDR3 protein: CASSSPQAVYEQYF
D gene: NA
V gene: TRBV7-9
clone size: many
CDR3 length: 14
J gene: TRBJ2-7

CDR3 DNA: TGCAGCGTTGAAAAGCCTCCAACGAACACCGGGGAGCTGTTTTTT
CDR3 protein: CSVEKPPTNTGELFF
D gene: NA
V gene: TRBV29-1
clone size: many
CDR3 length: 15
J gene: TRBJ2-2

CDR3 DNA: TGTGCCAGCAGTTCCCGGGACAGGGGCCAAGAGACCCAGTACTTC
CDR3 protein: CASSSRDRGQETQYF
D gene: TRBD1
V gene: TRBV5-4
clone size: many
CDR3 length: 15
J gene: TRBJ2-5

CDR3 DNA: TGTGCCAGCAGTTACCAGACCTCTGGAAACACCATATATTTT
CDR3 protein: CASSYQTSGNTIYF
D gene: NA
V gene: TRBV6-5
clone size: many
CDR3 length: 14
J gene: TRBJ1-3

CDR3 DNA: TGTGCCAGCAGCTTCCGGGGGGGTGGAAAACTGTTTTTT
CDR3 protein: CASSFRGGGKLFF
D gene: NA
V gene: TRBV2
clone size: few
CDR3 length: 13
J gene: TRBJ1-4

CDR3 DNA: TGTGCCACTTCAGACACAACATGGACTGAAGCTTTCTTT
CDR3 protein: CATSDTTWTEAFF
D gene: NA
V gene: TRBV19
clone size: many
CDR3 length: 13
J gene: TRBJ1-1

CDR3 DNA: TGTGCCAGCAGCGTAGAGGGGGGACACGGCTACGAGCAGTACTTC
CDR3 protein: CASSVEGGHGYEQYF
D gene: NA
V gene: TRBV9
clone size: many
CDR3 length: 15
J gene: TRBJ2-7

CDR3 DNA: TGTGCCAGCAATGGACAGGGCCAATCAGCCCAGCATTTT
CDR3 protein: CASNGQGQSAQHF
D gene: TRBD1
V gene: TRBV2
clone size: many
CDR3 length: 13
J gene: TRBJ1-5

CDR3 DNA: TGCAGTGCTAGAGATAGTGCTAGCGGGGGTCGGGAGACCCAGCATTTT
CDR3 protein: CSARDSASGGRETQHF
D gene: NA
V gene: TRBV20-1
clone size: NA
CDR3 length: 16
J gene: TRBJ1-5

CDR3 DNA: TGTGCCAGCAGCGGACCTGGGGCAGCTCCCCTCCGCTTT
CDR3 protein: CASSGPGAAPLRF
D gene: NA
V gene: TRBV7-8
clone size: NA
CDR3 length: 13
J gene: TRBJ1-6

CDR3 DNA: TGTGCCAGCAGTGAATATGACAGGACTAACTATGGCTACACCTTC
CDR3 protein: CASSEYDRTNYGYTF
D gene: NA
V gene: TRBV25-1
clone size: NA
CDR3 length: 15
J gene: TRBJ1-2

CDR3 DNA: TGTGCCAGCAGTTTATCCCGACAGGCCTACTCCTACGAGCAGTACTTC
CDR3 protein: CASSLSRQAYSYEQYF
D gene: NA
V gene: TRBV25-1
clone size: NA
CDR3 length: 16
J gene: TRBJ2-7

CDR3 DNA: TGTGCCAGCAGTGAGGGGATCTCCTATGGCTACACCTTC
CDR3 protein: CASSEGISYGYTF
D gene: NA
V gene: TRBV2
clone size: NA
CDR3 length: 13
J gene: TRBJ1-2

CDR3 DNA: TGTGCCTGGAGTGCTTGGACAGGGGAAAACACTGAAGCTTTCTTT
CDR3 protein: CAWSAWTGENTEAFF
D gene: TRBD1
V gene: TRBV30
clone size: NA
CDR3 length: 15
J gene: TRBJ1-1

CDR3 DNA: TGTGCCAGCAGGGTAGCGGGAGAGACCCAGTACTTC
CDR3 protein: CASRVAGETQYF
D gene: TRBD2
V gene: TRBV2
clone size: many
CDR3 length: 12
J gene: TRBJ2-5

CDR3 DNA: TGTGCCAGCAAACCCTCCGAAGGACAGGAATTCAACGAGCAGTACTTC
CDR3 protein: CASKPSEGQEFNEQYF
D gene: TRBD1
V gene: TRBV25-1
clone size: NA
CDR3 length: 16
J gene: TRBJ2-7

CDR3 DNA: TGCAGTGCTAGAGCTGCTGTAATCACTGAAGCTTTCTTT
CDR3 protein: CSARAAVITEAFF
D gene: NA
V gene: TRBV20-1
clone size: many
CDR3 length: 13
J gene: TRBJ1-1

CDR3 DNA: TGCGCCAGGAGGGGGACTGGCACTGAAGCTTTCTTT
CDR3 protein: CARRGTGTEAFF
D gene: NA
V gene: TRBV5-1
clone size: NA
CDR3 length: 12
J gene: TRBJ1-1

CDR3 DNA: TGTGCCAGCAGCGCGCAGGGGGCTCATGATGAAAAACTGTTTTTT
CDR3 protein: CASSAQGAHDEKLFF
D gene: TRBD1
V gene: TRBV7-2
clone size: many
CDR3 length: 15
J gene: TRBJ1-4

CDR3 DNA: TGCAGCGTTACGCCTACAGGGGGATGGGAGCAGTACTTC
CDR3 protein: CSVTPTGGWEQYF
D gene: TRBD1
V gene: TRBV29-1
clone size: NA
CDR3 length: 13
J gene: TRBJ2-7

CDR3 DNA: TGTGCCAGCAGCTTACTCGATGGAAGAAGAGACTACTATGGCTACACCTTC
CDR3 protein: CASSLLDGRRDYYGYTF
D gene: NA
V gene: TRBV7-9
clone size: many
CDR3 length: 17
J gene: TRBJ1-2

CDR3 DNA: TGTGCCAGCAGCTTAGACGGGGGTGGTAGACAAGAGACCCAGTACTTC
CDR3 protein: CASSLDGGGRQETQYF
D gene: NA
V gene: TRBV11-2
clone size: many
CDR3 length: 16
J gene: TRBJ2-5

CDR3 DNA: TGTGACGGTCAGGGGTTCTCCTATAATTCACCCCTCCACTTT
CDR3 protein: CDGQGFSYNSPLHF
D gene: NA
V gene: TRBV25-1
clone size: NA
CDR3 length: 14
J gene: TRBJ1-6

CDR3 DNA: TGTGCCATCACCTTAGACAGGAGTGGCTACACCTTC
CDR3 protein: CAITLDRSGYTF
D gene: NA
V gene: TRBV10-3
clone size: many
CDR3 length: 12
J gene: TRBJ1-2

CDR3 DNA: TGTGCCAGCAGCTTAGCGGGGGGGGAGGAAGCTTTCTTT
CDR3 protein: CASSLAGGEEAFF
D gene: NA
V gene: TRBV7-6
clone size: many
CDR3 length: 13
J gene: TRBJ1-1

CDR3 DNA: TGTGCCACCAGCAGACCTGCAGGGTTCTCTGGAAACACCATATATTTT
CDR3 protein: CATSRPAGFSGNTIYF
D gene: NA
V gene: TRBV15
clone size: NA
CDR3 length: 16
J gene: TRBJ1-3

CDR3 DNA: TGCGCCAGCAGCTGGACAGGGGGTGAAACTAATGAAAAACTGTTTTTT
CDR3 protein: CASSWTGGETNEKLFF
D gene: TRBD1
V gene: TRBV5-1
clone size: once
CDR3 length: 16
J gene: TRBJ1-4

CDR3 DNA: TGTGCCAGCAGTGCCGCGGGCATCCCGATGCCCTACGAGCAGTACTTC
CDR3 protein: CASSAAGIPMPYEQYF
D gene: NA
V gene: TRBV6-5
clone size: few
CDR3 length: 16
J gene: TRBJ2-7

CDR3 DNA: TGTGCCACCCAGAGGACTTCTGGGGCCAACGTCCTGACTTTC
CDR3 protein: CATQRTSGANVLTF
D gene: NA
V gene: TRBV24-1
clone size: NA
CDR3 length: 14
J gene: TRBJ2-6

CDR3 DNA: TGTGCCAGCAGTTGGGCGGGACAGGGTTACAATCAGCCCCAGCATTTT
CDR3 protein: CASSWAGQGYNQPQHF
D gene: TRBD1
V gene: TRBV12-3/TRBV12-4
clone size: many
CDR3 length: 16
J gene: TRBJ1-5

CDR3 DNA: TGTGCCAGGGGTAGGGGGACAGGGCACGGCGAGCAGTACTTC
CDR3 protein: CARGRGTGHGEQYF
D gene: TRBD1
V gene: TRBV2
clone size: many
CDR3 length: 14
J gene: TRBJ2-7

CDR3 DNA: TGTGCCAGCAGCCTCCCGCGTTCCGGGGAGCTGTTTTTT
CDR3 protein: CASSLPRSGELFF
D gene: NA
V gene: TRBV14
clone size: few
CDR3 length: 13
J gene: TRBJ2-2

CDR3 DNA: TGTGCCACCAGCAGAGTTGGGGGACGAGAGACCCAGTACTTC
CDR3 protein: CATSRVGGRETQYF
D gene: NA
V gene: TRBV15
clone size: many
CDR3 length: 14
J gene: TRBJ2-5

CDR3 DNA: TGTGCCAGCAGCTCGACAGGGGGATTGCGGGAGACCCAGTACTTC
CDR3 protein: CASSSTGGLRETQYF
D gene: TRBD1
V gene: TRBV7-9
clone size: few
CDR3 length: 15
J gene: TRBJ2-5

CDR3 DNA: TGTGCCAGCAGTGAAACAGGTCAGGGGGCGGCAGCTCTCTTT
CDR3 protein: CASSETGQGAAALF
D gene: TRBD1
V gene: TRBV6-1
clone size: NA
CDR3 length: 14
J gene: TRBJ1-1

CDR3 DNA: TGTGCCATCGGCGGGGACGACAGTTCCAGGCACACCATATATTTT
CDR3 protein: CAIGGDDSSRHTIYF
D gene: NA
V gene: TRBV10-3
clone size: NA
CDR3 length: 15
J gene: TRBJ1-3

CDR3 DNA: TGTGCCAGCAGAGGGGTACACCGGACAGGGGGTACTGAAGCTTTCTTT
CDR3 protein: CASRGVHRTGGTEAFF
D gene: TRBD1
V gene: TRBV7-8
clone size: many
CDR3 length: 16
J gene: TRBJ1-1